Shown below are 16 T cell receptor beta chains from a single sample sequenced in a study of control samples from healthy donors and cancer patients. Profiled with immunoSEQ multiplex PCR; TCRdb holds only in-frame clones, not every one. This sample carries 150,000 to 200,000 clones, about nine tenths of them seen once, and the ten largest clones take approximately 1.5%. The sample comprised blood. These receptor sequences come from a woman aged 25-40 years in good health.

This clone was detected once. The chain couples TRBV2 to TRBJ2-1; 10 bases are shared with TRBD2. Germline V gene sequence: CDR1 SNHLY, CDR2 FYNNEI. V dropped 2 bases and J dropped 10; count of bases not matched to a gene: 11. This CDR3 region has 16 residues. CDR3 in amino acids: CASSEPPSGGAGEQFF. CDR3 nucleotides: TGTGCCAGCAGTGAACCCCCCAGCGGGGGGGCAGGCGAGCAGTTCTTC. The whole variable domain, remainder taken from reference TRBV2 and TRBJ2-1, is EPEVTQTPSHQVTQMGQEVILRCVPISNHLYFYWYRQILGQKVEFLVSFYNNEISEKSEIFDDQFSVERPDGSNFTLKIRSTKLEDSAMYFCASSEPPSGGAGEQFFGPGTRLTVL.

This clone was detected once. The chain joins TRBV10-3 to TRBJ2-6, with TRBD2 matching 10 bases. Looked up from germline, CDR1 is ENHRY and CDR2 is SYGVKD. Trimming cost V 5 bases and J 0 bases; bases outside gene matches: 10. This CDR3 spans 19 amino acids. The CDR3 region is CAISRASGGPSSGANVLTF. In DNA, the CDR3 is TGTGCCATCAGTAGAGCTAGCGGGGGCCCCAGCTCTGGGGCCAACGTCCTGACTTTC.

The genes are TRBV15 and TRBJ2-3, with TRBD1 matching 7 bases. CDR1 LNHNV and CDR2 YYDKDF come from the germline V gene (reference sequence). The CDR3 is 16 amino acids. Unmatched junction bases numbered 6, after V lost 0 bases and J lost 3 bases. The CDR3 is CATSRDRQGATDTQYF. CDR3 in DNA: TGTGCCACCAGCAGAGATCGACAGGGAGCGACAGATACGCAGTATTTT.

V and J are TRBV19 and TRBJ2-7; 14 bases are a match to TRBD2. The V gene's germline CDR1 is LNHDA and CDR2 SQIVND (reference sequence). The CDR3 covers 17 residues. The V gene end was trimmed by 6 bases and the J gene end by 5 bases; junction bases not matched to a gene: 12. The DNA for the CDR3 is TGTGCCAGTAGAGACGACACAGGGACTAGCGGGAGAAACGAGCAGTACTTC. This translates into CASRDDTGTSGRNEQYF.

The rearrangement uses TRBV7-9 and TRBJ2-7, with D perhaps matching TRBD1 or TRBD2 (5 bases each). The CDR3 is 12 amino acids. Germline V gene lookup returns CDR1 SEHNR and CDR2 FQNEAQ (reference sequence). Between the trimmed V and J ends, which lost 4 bases and 2 bases, there was a span of 6 bases. In DNA, the CDR3 is TGTGCCAGCAGCTCGGGACCCTACGAGCAGTACTTC. It is translated as CASSSGPYEQYF. The entire variable domain, with the rest obtained from reference TRBV7-9 and TRBJ2-7, is as follows: DTGVSQNPRHKITKRGQNVTFRCDPISEHNRLYWYRQTLGQGPEFLTYFQNEAQLEKSRLLSDRFSAERPKGSFSTLEIQRTEQGDSAMYLCASSSGPYEQYFGPGTRLTVT.

The chain is built from TRBV3-1 (or the pseudogene TRBV3-2) and TRBJ2-3, with D tentatively TRBD1 (5 bases). Looked up from germline, CDR1 is LGHDT and CDR2 is YNNKEL (reference sequence). V was cut by 2 bases and J by 5 bases, with 14 bases left in between. This CDR3 spans 15 amino acids. The chain's CDR3 is CASSQMGREGDTQYF. The CDR3 DNA is TGTGCCAGCAGCCAAATGGGCAGGGAAGGAGATACGCAGTATTTT.

The chain links TRBV6-4 to TRBJ2-3; no clear D. V lost 5 bases, J lost 0 bases, and 9 bases lay in between. The CDR3 has 14 residues. CDR1 and CDR2 (germline): MRHNA, SNTAGT. CDR3 sequence (DNA): TGTGCCAGCAGTAACGGACCGAGCACAGATACGCAGTATTTT. Translation gives CASSNGPSTDTQYF.

This rearrangement joins TRBV7-9 to TRBJ1-5; D is undetermined. There are 12 residues in the CDR3. Germline V gene lookup returns CDR1 SEHNR and CDR2 FQNEAQ (reference sequence). Trimming took off 3 bases at V and 6 bases at J, with 6 bases between the two ends. The CDR3 loop reads CASSFPFQPQHF. The CDR3 nucleotides read TGTGCCAGCAGCTTCCCTTTTCAGCCCCAGCATTTT. The variable domain in full, completed from reference TRBV7-9 and TRBJ1-5, reads DTGVSQNPRHKITKRGQNVTFRCDPISEHNRLYWYRQTLGQGPEFLTYFQNEAQLEKSRLLSDRFSAERPKGSFSTLEIQRTEQGDSAMYLCASSFPFQPQHFGDGTRLSIL.

CDR3 nucleotides: TGTGCCAGCAGTAGACACAGGGGCTCGAACACCGGGGAGCTGTTTTTT. Translation gives CASSRHRGSNTGELFF. The chain is built from TRBV28 and TRBJ2-2; TRBD1 aligns across 7 bases. Germline V lookup: CDR1 MDHEN, CDR2 SYDVKM. J gave up 0 bases and V 5 bases, and 6 bases lay outside the gene matches. CDR3 length equals 16 residues.

The V call is TRBV3-1 (or the pseudogene TRBV3-2), the J call TRBJ1-1, with unresolved D. Trimming cost V 1 base and J 0 bases, with 6 bases left between them. This CDR3 spans 14 amino acids. Germline CDR1 and CDR2: LGHDT and YNNKEL (reference sequence). DNA for the CDR3: TGTGCCAGCAGCCAAGCACACATGAACACTGAAGCTTTCTTT. This encodes CASSQAHMNTEAFF.

Only a few counts were recorded for this clone. The chain links TRBV19 to TRBJ2-1; 8 positions match TRBD1. V lost 1 base and J lost 8; bases outside the gene matches: 4. Germline-derived CDR1 and CDR2 are LNHDA and SQIVND (reference sequence). The CDR3 spans 14 residues. In nucleotides, the CDR3 is TGTGCCAGTAGTATAGTCGCAGGGGGCTATGAGCAGTTCTTC. Protein: CASSIVAGGYEQFF.

This clone was detected only once. The chain recombines TRBV4-3 with TRBJ1-5, with 7 bases matching TRBD1. The CDR3 consists of 15 residues. Germline values: CDR1 LGHNA, CDR2 YSLEER. Germline trimming cut 4 bases from V and 3 bases from J; bases unmatched to any gene: 6. Written as DNA, the CDR3 is TGCGCCAGCAGCCTCTCGACAGGGAACAATCAGCCCCAGCATTTT. Protein: CASSLSTGNNQPQHF.

This clone was counted only a few times. The chain recombines TRBV5-6 with TRBJ2-5; TRBD2 might be the D (6 bases). The ends were cut back, 2 bases at V and 4 bases at J, with 9 bases in the middle. CDR3 length: 13 amino acids. In germline, CDR1 is SGHDT, CDR2 YYEEEE. As DNA, the CDR3 is TGTGCCAGCAGCTTACTCGGGGGAGAGACCCAGTACTTC. Translation gives CASSLLGGETQYF.

This sequence joins TRBV11-3 and TRBJ2-3; TRBD1 agrees at 10 bases. The CDR3 spans 16 residues. The V gene's germline CDR1 is SGHNT and CDR2 YENEEA. V lost 1 base to trimming and J lost 2 bases; unmatched junction nucleotides: 3. The DNA of the CDR3 is TGTGCCAGCAGCTTAGGACAGGGGGCCTTCACAGATACGCAGTATTTT. It specifies CASSLGQGAFTDTQYF.

The chain uses TRBV6-5 and TRBJ1-6, with TRBD1 matching 7 bases. This CDR3 region has 15 residues. J was trimmed by 6 bases and V by 0 bases; bases with no gene match: 2. Germline V gives CDR1 MNHEY, CDR2 SVGAGI. The CDR3 sequence: CASSYSGGRNSPLHF. CDR3 nucleotides: TGTGCCAGCAGTTACTCAGGGGGCCGTAATTCACCCCTCCACTTT.

In nucleotides, the CDR3 is TGTGCCAGCAGCAAAGGACGGAACACTGAAGCTTTCTTT. This sequence encodes CASSKGRNTEAFF. The chain employs TRBV21-1 and TRBJ1-1. TRBV21-1 is shown as a pseudogene. The CDR3 consists of 13 residues.